The 18 T cell receptor beta chains given below trace back to one sample, sequenced in a study of response to subunit inactivated influenza vaccine. One entry per CDR3 protein results from TCRdb running MiXCR on the RT-PCR reads. The data contain about 530,000 distinct CDR3 sequences, roughly 13% of them singletons. The starting material was PBMCs from blood, obtained 40 to 50 days after vaccination. These receptors were taken from a man aged 50 or older who received an inactivated influenza vaccine.

This clonotype was picked up a small number of times. The chain carries TRBV12-3 or TRBV12-4 and TRBJ2-5; 7 bases fit TRBD1. The CDR3 has 15 residues. J lost 9 bases, V lost 2 bases, and 12 bases had no gene match. The DNA for the CDR3 is TGTGCCAGCAGTTTACTACCACAGGGGACCGCGGCCCAGTACTTC. Residues: CASSLLPQGTAAQYF.

DNA for the CDR3: TGTGCCAGCAGAAAAGCGGGAGCGTACAATGAGCAGTTCTTC. Translation gives CASRKAGAYNEQFF. This chain joins TRBV6-1 and TRBJ2-1; 8 bases are a match to TRBD2. CDR3 size: 14 residues. CDR1 and CDR2 from the germline V gene are MNHNS and SASEGT. Trimming removed 6 bases from V and 4 bases from J; junction bases left unmatched: 5.

The rearrangement uses TRBV7-9 and TRBJ2-1, with 9 bases fitting TRBD2. Germline CDR1 reads SEHNR; CDR2 reads FQNEAQ (reference sequence). This CDR3 contains 15 residues. Losses at the gene ends were 5 bases for V and 7 bases for J; bases not matched to a gene: 9. The CDR3 here is CASSPAPSGVNEQFF. CDR3 nucleotide sequence: TGTGCCAGCAGCCCCGCTCCTAGCGGGGTGAATGAGCAGTTCTTC.

This clonotype was counted between two and nine times. V usage is TRBV3-1 and J usage is TRBJ2-6; 10 bases match TRBD1. Germline CDR1 LGHDT, CDR2 YNNKEL (reference sequence). This CDR3 spans 17 amino acids. The V gene end was trimmed by 5 bases and the J gene end by 1 base; junction bases not matched to a gene: 5. CDR3 bases: TGTGCCAGCAGCACCCGGACAGGGGGTTCTGGGGCCAACGTCCTGACTTTC. It translates to CASSTRTGGSGANVLTF. The whole variable domain, remainder taken from reference TRBV3-1 and TRBJ2-6, is DTAVSQTPKYLVTQMGNDKSIKCEQNLGHDTMYWYKQDSKKFLKIMFSYNNKELIINETVPNRFSPKSPDKAHLNLHINSLELGDSAVYFCASSTRTGGSGANVLTFGAGSRLTVL.

The V and J genes are TRBV5-1 and TRBJ2-2, with D perhaps matching TRBD1 (5 bases). Germline CDR1 SGHRS, CDR2 YFSETQ. CDR3 length: 15 residues. V was clipped by 0 bases and J by 3 bases, with 9 bases between them. The CDR3 loop is CASSLEGSYTGELFF. Here the CDR3 DNA reads TGCGCCAGCAGCTTGGAGGGGTCGTACACCGGGGAGCTGTTTTTT.

V gene TRBV28 combines with J gene TRBJ1-6; 8 positions agree with TRBD1. J was trimmed by 5 bases and V by 7 bases; bases with no gene match: 10. This CDR3 contains 16 residues. Per germline, CDR1 MDHEN and CDR2 SYDVKM. The chain's CDR3 is CASTPATGEDNSPLHF. The CDR3 coding sequence is TGTGCCAGCACTCCAGCGACAGGGGAGGATAATTCACCCCTCCACTTT.

There are a few counts of this clonotype. The chain joins TRBV9 to TRBJ1-2; D gene ambiguous. With 2 bases removed from V and 1 base from J, the gap between germline ends came to 9 bases. The CDR3 length is 14 residues. Per germline, CDR1 SGDLS and CDR2 YYNGEE. Here the CDR3 reads CASSVQENNYGYTF. The DNA for the CDR3 is TGTGCCAGCAGCGTCCAGGAGAATAACTATGGCTACACCTTC.

The chain links TRBV7-9 to TRBJ2-3; D might be TRBD2 (5 bases). Per germline, CDR1 SEHNR and CDR2 FQNEAQ (reference sequence). The length of the CDR3 is 14 residues. Trimming left V 5 bases short and J 0 bases short, with 9 bases between. For the CDR3, the DNA is TGTGCCAGCAGCCCCCCGGGGAGCACAGATACGCAGTATTTT. Translated, it gives CASSPPGSTDTQYF.

This clonotype was seen more than once but under ten times. The CDR3 is CASSLNSGRNTEAFF. The CDR3 DNA reads TGCGCCAGCAGCTTGAATTCTGGGCGGAACACTGAAGCTTTCTTT. The rearrangement links TRBV5-1 to TRBJ1-1, with D uncertain. The germline V gene encodes CDR1 SGHRS and CDR2 YFSETQ. With 1 base removed from V and 1 base from J, the gap between germline ends came to 11 bases. The CDR3 spans 15 residues.

The V and J genes are TRBV20-1 and TRBJ2-3, with D possibly being TRBD1 (5 bases). The CDR3 has 14 residues. Between the trimmed V and J ends, which lost 0 bases and 0 bases, there was a span of 7 bases. The germline CDR1 and CDR2 sequences are DFQATT and SNEGSKA (reference sequence). The CDR3 loop reads CSAREGHSTDTQYF. CDR3 nucleotide sequence: TGCAGTGCTAGAGAGGGGCACAGCACAGATACGCAGTATTTT.

The rearrangement links TRBV9 to TRBJ2-1; D is perhaps TRBD1 (5 bases). Germline CDR1 is SGDLS and CDR2 is YYNGEE. This CDR3 is built from 16 residues. Trimming left V 0 bases short and J 4 bases short, with 14 bases between. CDR3 residues: CASSVGGARFYNEQFF. As DNA, the CDR3 is TGTGCCAGCAGCGTAGGTGGGGCAAGGTTTTACAATGAGCAGTTCTTC.

J is TRBJ2-3 and V is TRBV9, with unresolved D. CDR1 is SGDLS, CDR2 YYNGEE, per germline. This CDR3 has 14 residues. Deletions cut 6 bases from V and 5 bases from J, with 16 bases between. The CDR3 nucleotides are TGTGCCAGCACCCCGGGCCAAGAAAGAGATACGCAGTATTTT. Translating gives CASTPGQERDTQYF.

This chain connects TRBV12-3 or TRBV12-4 to TRBJ2-6, with D uncertain. This CDR3 spans 16 amino acids. Between the trimmed V and J ends, which lost 1 base and 0 bases, there was a span of 7 bases. The CDR3 region has the DNA TGTGCCAGCAGTTTAGGGAAACTCTCTGGGGCCAACGTCCTGACTTTC. This codes for CASSLGKLSGANVLTF.

This clonotype was picked up many times. The rearrangement links TRBV5-1 to TRBJ2-1; weak D call: TRBD2 (5 bases). Between the trimmed V and J ends, which lost 5 bases and 6 bases, there was a span of 15 bases. The CDR3 extends over 14 amino acids. CDR1 and CDR2 (germline): SGHRS, YFSETQ. In DNA, the CDR3 is TGCGCCAGCAGTCGTAATAGCGACGGCAATGAGCAGTTCTTC. Its protein product is CASSRNSDGNEQFF.

The chain employs TRBV2 and TRBJ1-6, with D possibly being TRBD1 (5 bases). The germline V and J ends were trimmed by 1 base and 10 bases, with 14 bases remaining between them. CDR1 SNHLY and CDR2 FYNNEI come from the germline V gene. This CDR3 spans 15 amino acids. The CDR3 DNA reads TGTGCCAGCAGTGAAGGGACATCTCGGGTCTCACCCCTCCACTTT. Translated: CASSEGTSRVSPLHF.

This rearrangement joins TRBV7-9 to TRBJ2-2, with 8 bases fitting TRBD2. V trimming: 5 bases; J trimming: 4 bases; junction bases outside the gene matches: 3. Germline V lookup: CDR1 SEHNR, CDR2 FQNEAQ (reference sequence). The CDR3 is 14 amino acids. The CDR3 region is CASSTGLATGELFF. The CDR3, as DNA: TGTGCCAGCAGCACAGGACTAGCCACCGGGGAGCTGTTTTTT.

V is TRBV12-3 or TRBV12-4 and J is TRBJ2-2, with unresolved D. Trimming shortened V by 4 bases and J by 8 bases, and 5 bases separated the two germline ends. The CDR3 runs to 11 residues. DNA of the CDR3: TGTGCCAGCAGTTATGAGGGGGAGCTGTTTTTT. It specifies CASSYEGELFF.

This clonotype was seen at least ten times. This chain joins TRBV20-1 and TRBJ1-5; 9 nucleotides match TRBD1. This CDR3 spans 14 amino acids. Per germline, CDR1 DFQATT and CDR2 SNEGSKA (reference sequence). Losses at the gene ends were 6 bases for V and 4 bases for J; bases not matched to a gene: 7. The CDR3 here is CSAYRGTGNQPQHF. CDR3 coding DNA: TGCAGTGCGTATCGAGGGACAGGGAATCAGCCCCAGCATTTT.